These T cell receptor beta chains were read from a single sample in a study of metastatic and nonmetastatic thyroid tumors. MiXCR was used by TCRdb to re-call the PCR reads. Among approximately 10,000 clones, roughly 14% were seen once, and the ten largest hold around 5.4%. The sequenced material came from blood. Receptors originate from a female donor with papillary thyroid cancer or a benign thyroid nodule (not recorded which). Some clones in this sample may be carry-over from other donors' samples. The CDR3 runs from the conserved cysteine through the conserved F or W. The order of the fields is D gene, V gene, J gene, CDR3 length, CDR3 protein. A D gene is named only where the DNA matches it firmly.

>TRBD1|TRBV7-6|-|16
CASSSFWDRGTDTQHF
>-|TRBV5-1|TRBJ2-5|14
CASSLVGNQETQYF
>TRBD1|TRBV7-3|TRBJ2-3|14
CASSPTGRTDTQYF
>TRBD1|TRBV12-3/TRBV12-4|TRBJ2-2|14
CASRQGARTGELFF
>-|TRBV6-4|TRBJ2-6|14
CASSGGSGANVLTF
>TRBD2|TRBV5-1|TRBJ2-1|18
CASSREVGGSVFGNEQFF
>-|TRBV29-1|TRBJ1-5|14
CSVGEGGWDQPQHF
>-|TRBV14|TRBJ2-2|17
CASSQDTPLLNTGELFF
>-|TRBV19|TRBJ2-7|15
CASKAYGEDLNEQYF
>-|TRBV11-2|TRBJ1-2|14
CASSFRQSNYGYTF
>TRBD2|TRBV6-2/TRBV6-3|TRBJ2-1|13
CASSSGGGNEQFF
>-|TRBV3-1|TRBJ1-6|13
CACSTRQNSPLHF
>-|TRBV6-1|TRBJ1-5|14
CASRARWGNQPQHF
>-|TRBV6-1|TRBJ1-1|13
CASSPTGAGEAFF
>-|TRBV29-1|TRBJ2-1|14
CSALGRGPYNEQFF